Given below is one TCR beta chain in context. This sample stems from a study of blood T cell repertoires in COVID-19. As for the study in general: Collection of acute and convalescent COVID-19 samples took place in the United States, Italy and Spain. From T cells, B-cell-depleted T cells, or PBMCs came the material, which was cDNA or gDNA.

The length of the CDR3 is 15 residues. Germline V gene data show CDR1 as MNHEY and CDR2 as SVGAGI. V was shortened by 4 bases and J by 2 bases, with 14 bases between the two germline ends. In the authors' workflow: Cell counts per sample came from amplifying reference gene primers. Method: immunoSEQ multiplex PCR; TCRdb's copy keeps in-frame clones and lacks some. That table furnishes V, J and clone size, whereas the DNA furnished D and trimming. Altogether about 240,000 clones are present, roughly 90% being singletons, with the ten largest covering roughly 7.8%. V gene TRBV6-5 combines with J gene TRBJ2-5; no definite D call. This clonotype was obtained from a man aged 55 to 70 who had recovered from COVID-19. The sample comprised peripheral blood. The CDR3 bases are TGTGCCAGCAGTTCCCTCCTGGCCTTACAAGAGACCCAGTACTTC. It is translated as CASSSLLALQETQYF.